Below are 10 T cell receptor beta chains sequenced from a single sample in a study of blood T cell repertoires in COVID-19. Using immunoSEQ multiplex PCR, the repertoire was profiled, and TCRdb retains in-frame clones only, with some absent. The profile shows over 200,000 clones, more than 75% of them singletons. The sequenced sample was PBMCs or T cells enriched from blood (not recorded which). The receptors were sampled from a man younger than 30 who had recovered from COVID-19.

This rearrangement joins TRBV7-9 to TRBJ1-6; D is unresolved. V was clipped by 4 bases and J by 7 bases, with 14 bases between them. This CDR3 region has 15 residues. Looked up from germline, CDR1 is SEHNR and CDR2 is FQNEAQ (reference sequence). In nucleotides, the CDR3 is TGTGCCAGCAGCTCAGTAATAGGAGGGAATTCACCCCTCCACTTT. Translated: CASSSVIGGNSPLHF.

The gene calls are TRBV12-5 and TRBJ1-1; the D is unclear. CDR3 length: 13 residues. Trimming took 0 bases from V and 1 from J, leaving 3 bases between them. The germline V gene encodes CDR1 LGHNT and CDR2 FRNRAP. This chain's CDR3 is CASGLVRNTEAFF. The DNA of the CDR3 is TGTGCTAGTGGTTTGGTGAGGAACACTGAAGCTTTCTTT.

This CDR3 is CASSSADYGYTF. The CDR3 DNA is TGTGCCAGTAGTAGTGCAGATTATGGCTACACCTTC. The genes are TRBV19 and TRBJ1-2; D not resolved. Trimming took 4 bases from V and 5 from J, leaving 8 bases between them. Germline V lookup: CDR1 LNHDA, CDR2 SQIVND (reference sequence). The CDR3 consists of 12 residues.

This clone was seen once. This chain joins TRBV14 and TRBJ1-1; D not resolved. Germline V gene sequence: CDR1 SGHDN, CDR2 FVKESK. The CDR3 has 12 amino acids. The V gene lost 2 bases and the J gene lost 4 bases, with 5 bases spanning the gap. The CDR3 sequence: CASSQSGTEAFF. The CDR3 DNA is TGTGCCAGCAGCCAATCGGGCACTGAAGCTTTCTTT.

The chain is built from TRBV20-1 and TRBJ2-3, with D possibly being TRBD1 (6 bases). Germline-derived CDR1 and CDR2 are DFQATT and SNEGSKA (reference sequence). The CDR3 length is 15 residues. Deletions cut 3 bases from V and 4 bases from J, with 17 bases between. The CDR3 sequence: CSASDTGKLSDTQYF. CDR3 sequence (DNA): TGCAGTGCTAGTGACACAGGGAAGTTGTCAGATACGCAGTATTTT.

The V call is TRBV10-2, the J call TRBJ2-7; possible D gene TRBD2, 5 bases. Per germline, CDR1 WSHSY and CDR2 SAAADI. Trimming removed 0 bases at V and 7 bases at J, with 10 bases between. The CDR3 has 13 residues. The CDR3 is CASSESTPGEQYF. CDR3 DNA sequence: TGCGCCAGCAGTGAGTCGACCCCGGGGGAGCAGTACTTC.

The chain recombines TRBV7-9 with TRBJ2-7, with 7 bases identical to TRBD1. The CDR3 has 17 amino acids. In germline, CDR1 is SEHNR, CDR2 FQNEAQ (reference sequence). V was pared by 4 bases and J by 5 bases, with 17 bases of the junction left unmatched. This CDR3 reads CASSSTLLTGTRDEQYF. The CDR3 bases are TGTGCCAGCAGCTCCACATTACTGACAGGGACCAGGGACGAGCAGTACTTC.

The chain is built from TRBV14 and TRBJ1-2; D unresolved. This CDR3 comprises 18 residues. The V end was cut by 0 bases, the J end by 2 bases, with 19 bases between. Germline-derived CDR1 and CDR2 are SGHDN and FVKESK. CDR3 sequence: CASSQEVPVGAYNYGYTF. CDR3 coding DNA: TGTGCCAGCAGCCAAGAAGTCCCGGTGGGAGCGTACAACTATGGCTACACCTTC.

CDR3 region: CASRDSLNTEAFF. In DNA form, the CDR3 reads TGTGCCAGCCGGGACAGCCTGAACACTGAAGCTTTCTTT. This chain links TRBV6-5 with TRBJ1-1; 7 nucleotides line up with TRBD1. The CDR3 covers 13 residues. Germline V gives CDR1 MNHEY, CDR2 SVGAGI. V was pared by 8 bases and J by 0 bases, with 3 bases of the junction left unmatched.

Here the CDR3 DNA reads TGTGCCAGCAGCTTGGGTGTAGGACTAGCGTCCAACACCGGGGAGCTGTTTTTT. Translating it yields CASSLGVGLASNTGELFF. This chain links TRBV5-4 with TRBJ2-2; 9 nucleotides line up with TRBD2. This CDR3 spans 18 amino acids. With V trimmed by 0 bases and J by 2 bases, 8 bases remained unmatched. Germline values: CDR1 SGHNT, CDR2 YYREEE (reference sequence). The full variable domain, its missing parts supplied by reference TRBV5-4 and TRBJ2-2, is ETGVTQSPTHLIKTRGQQVTLRCSSQSGHNTVSWYQQALGQGPQFIFQYYREEENGRGNFPPRFSGLQFPNYSSELNVNALELDDSALYLCASSLGVGLASNTGELFFGEGSRLTVL.